Sequencing of this T cell receptor (beta chain) was carried out in a study of HIV-infected patients and healthy controls. CDR1 and CDR2 from the germline V gene are SGHKS and YYEKEE (reference sequence). The CDR3 loop spans 14 amino acids. V was shortened by 3 bases and J by 5 bases, with 14 bases between the two germline ends. Study-level results: CDR3 sharing between individuals was lower in HIV-infected patients than in healthy controls. HIV+ repertoires were severely depleted of MAIT alpha-chain CDR3s, unlike healthy controls. The diversity differences were not explained by slight age and sex differences between study cohorts. Eight alpha and eight beta V genes differed significantly in mean usage between HIV-infected patients and controls.

Follow-up blood was drawn about 14 weeks, roughly three months, after antiretroviral therapy began. No cell fractionation was done, so the repertoire covers all unsorted peripheral blood T cells. This clonotype came up many times. Its specificity is unknown. Reverse transcription used approximately 500 ng RNA and constant-region primers for alpha and beta. Separate chain-specific third strand synthesis with multiplexing indices produced the alpha and beta libraries. Via MiXCR, TCRdb re-called the 5' RACE reads, giving one row per CDR3 protein. This sample has roughly 14,000 distinct CDR3 sequences; around 12% occur once, and the top ten carry about 37%.

The clonotype originates from an adult with HIV infection. The donor label of this sample is uncertain. The chain combines TRBV5-5 with TRBJ2-5; a possible D gene is TRBD2 (6 bases). The source material was blood, sampled during antiretroviral therapy. CDR3 region: CASSSGTAGETQYF. The CDR3 region has the DNA TGTGCCAGCAGCTCCGGGACGGCGGGGGAGACCCAGTACTTC. Filled out from reference TRBV5-5 and TRBJ2-5, the complete variable domain reads DAGVTQSPTHLIKTRGQQVTLRCSPISGHKSVSWYQQVLGQGPQFIFQYYEKEERGRGNFPDRFSARQFPNYSSELNVNALLLGDSALYLCASSSGTAGETQYFGPGTRLLVL.